This TCR beta chain derives from a study of post-analysis software for immune sequencing data. Study background: The cohort encompassed relapsing-remitting, secondary progressive and progressive-relapsing multiple sclerosis disease courses.

Trimming took off 0 bases at V and 0 bases at J, with 15 bases between the two ends. Germline V gene sequence: CDR1 LGHNA, CDR2 YNFKEQ. This CDR3 comprises 18 residues. Regarding the study as a whole: Included in a set of roughly 5 TRBV segments more frequent in patients than controls were TRBV5-6, TRBV5-1 and TRBV20-1. Normalized Chao1 diversity was significantly reduced in patients versus controls.

Incorporated into the TCR beta cDNA libraries were unique molecular identifiers, which served to reduce PCR and sequencing biases. TCRdb independently ran MiXCR on the PCR reads; one entry per CDR3 protein. The table lists roughly 540,000 distinct CDR3 sequences, roughly 34% of them singletons. About this clonotype itself: The antigen remains undetermined.

The sequencing sample was made of blood. The TCR originated in a girl aged 2 to 17 with multiple sclerosis. The chain has TRBV4-2 and TRBJ2-1; D possibly matches TRBD1 or TRBD2 (6 bases each). CDR3 region: CASSQDGGGGSSYNEQFF. CDR3 DNA sequence: TGTGCCAGCAGCCAAGATGGTGGAGGGGGGAGCTCCTACAATGAGCAGTTCTTC.